This T cell receptor (beta chain) was recovered during a study of T cell repertoires in cytomegalovirus infection. Findings and caveats of the study: The response measured ex vivo was dominated by TCR beta clonotypes (HLA-C-restricted and CMV-specific).

This clonotype was detected a few times. Its antigen is as yet unknown. Germline loops: CDR1 SGHTA, CDR2 FQGNSA. The CDR3 loop spans 13 amino acids. The V gene lost 5 bases and the J gene lost 3 bases, with 8 bases spanning the gap. TCRdb itself ran the reads through MiXCR, one entry per CDR3 protein. The table includes a few hundred thousand distinct CDR3 sequences, 40% detected once. The sequence derives from a human donor in good health (CMV status not recorded). Some clones in this sample may be carry-over from other donors' samples. The chain links TRBV7-2 to TRBJ1-5; D gene ambiguous. The sample here was cultured PBMCs, taken from culture after CMV antigen stimulation. The CDR3 DNA follows: TGTGCCAGCAGCACGGCTATCAATCAGCCCCAGCATTTT. Translated: CASSTAINQPQHF. Full variable domain (outside the CDR3, taken from reference TRBV7-2 and TRBJ1-5): GAGVSQSPSNKVTEKGKDVELRCDPISGHTALYWYRQSLGQGLEFLIYFQGNSAPDKSGLPSDRFSAERTGGSVSTLTIQRTQQEDSAVYLCASSTAINQPQHFGDGTRLSIL.